This TCR beta chain was found in a study of blood T cell repertoires in COVID-19. About the research overall: Whether acute or convalescent, the COVID-19 samples came from the United States, Italy and Spain. T cells, B-cell-depleted T cells, or PBMCs provided the cDNA or gDNA that served as material.

Germline values: CDR1 MGHDK, CDR2 SYGVNS. With 6 bases removed from V and 1 base from J, the gap between germline ends came to 13 bases. This CDR3 contains 15 residues. This clone was counted once. TCRdb keeps only in-frame clones here, not all; method: immunoSEQ multiplex PCR. Of 300,000 to 400,000 clones listed, over 75% are singletons. The rearrangement joins TRBV25-1 to TRBJ1-5, with D perhaps matching TRBD1 (5 bases). Sample: peripheral blood. The receptor's source is a woman aged 55-75 years with COVID-19, enrolled during active disease. The chain's CDR3 is CASSEGAASNQPQHF. For the CDR3, the DNA is TGTGCCAGCAGCGAAGGGGCAGCCAGCAATCAGCCCCAGCATTTT.